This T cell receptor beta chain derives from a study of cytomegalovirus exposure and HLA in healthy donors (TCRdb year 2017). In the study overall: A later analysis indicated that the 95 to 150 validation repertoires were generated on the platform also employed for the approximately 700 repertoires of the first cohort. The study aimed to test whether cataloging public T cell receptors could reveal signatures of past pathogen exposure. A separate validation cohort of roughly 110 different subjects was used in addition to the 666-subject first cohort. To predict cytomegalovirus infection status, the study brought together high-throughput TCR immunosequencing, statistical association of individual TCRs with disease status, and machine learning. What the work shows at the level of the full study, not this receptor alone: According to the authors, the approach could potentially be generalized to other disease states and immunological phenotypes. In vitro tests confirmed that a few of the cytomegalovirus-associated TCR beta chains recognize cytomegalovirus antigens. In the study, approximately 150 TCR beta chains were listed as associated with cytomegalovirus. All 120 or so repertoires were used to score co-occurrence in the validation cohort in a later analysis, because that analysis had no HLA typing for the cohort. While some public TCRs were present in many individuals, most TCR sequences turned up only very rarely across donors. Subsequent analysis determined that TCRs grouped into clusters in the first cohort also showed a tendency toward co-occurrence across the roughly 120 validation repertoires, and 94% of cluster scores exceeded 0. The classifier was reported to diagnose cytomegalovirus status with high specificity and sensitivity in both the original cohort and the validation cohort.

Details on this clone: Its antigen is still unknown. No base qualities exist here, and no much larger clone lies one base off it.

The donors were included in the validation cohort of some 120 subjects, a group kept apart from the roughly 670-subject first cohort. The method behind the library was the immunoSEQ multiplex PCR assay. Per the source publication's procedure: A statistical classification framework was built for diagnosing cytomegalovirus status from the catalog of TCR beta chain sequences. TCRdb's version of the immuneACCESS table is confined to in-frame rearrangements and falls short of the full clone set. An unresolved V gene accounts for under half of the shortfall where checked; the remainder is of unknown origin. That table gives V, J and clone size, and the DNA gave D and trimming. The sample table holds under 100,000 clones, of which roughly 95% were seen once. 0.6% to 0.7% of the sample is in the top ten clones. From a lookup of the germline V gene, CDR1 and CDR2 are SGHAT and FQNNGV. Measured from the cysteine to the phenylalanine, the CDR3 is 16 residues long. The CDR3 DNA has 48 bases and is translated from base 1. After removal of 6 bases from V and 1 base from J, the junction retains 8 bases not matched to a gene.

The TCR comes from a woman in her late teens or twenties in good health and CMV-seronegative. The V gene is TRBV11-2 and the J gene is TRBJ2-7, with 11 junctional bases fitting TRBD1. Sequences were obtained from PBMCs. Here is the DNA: TGTGCCAGCAGTCAGACCGGGACAGGGGGATCCTACGAGCAGTACTTC. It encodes CASSQTGTGGSYEQYF.